This T cell receptor beta chain comes out of a study of T cell responses to AZD1222 COVID-19 vaccine. The assay was immunoSEQ multiplex PCR, and TCRdb's table has in-frame clones only and misses some. Of 65,000 to 100,000 clones detected, 85% to 95% appear once; the ten largest clones hold about 8%. The CDR3 is 16 amino acids. The V gene end was trimmed by 1 base and the J gene end by 0 bases; junction bases not matched to a gene: 0. Germline V gene data show CDR1 as SGHRS and CDR2 as YFSETQ. A word on this clone: Its antigen is undetermined.

Broader study findings: Females made up more of the donors, who were largely white British, and clonal diversity may have come out too low. Seropositivity was recorded at baseline in only five to seven AZD1222 recipients. CD4 TCRs covered the whole spike, strongest at regions 160-218 and 743-854. Unmutated variant regions are reportedly targeted by nearly half of spike-specific TCRs.

This sample comprised peripheral blood, obtained 28 days after the second AZD1222 dose. This TCR was recovered from an adult who received the AZD1222 COVID-19 vaccine. The chain employs TRBV5-1 and TRBJ2-1; 11 bases align to TRBD2. This chain's CDR3 is CASSLTSGSSYNEQFF. The CDR3 DNA reads TGCGCCAGCAGCTTGACTAGCGGGAGCTCCTACAATGAGCAGTTCTTC.